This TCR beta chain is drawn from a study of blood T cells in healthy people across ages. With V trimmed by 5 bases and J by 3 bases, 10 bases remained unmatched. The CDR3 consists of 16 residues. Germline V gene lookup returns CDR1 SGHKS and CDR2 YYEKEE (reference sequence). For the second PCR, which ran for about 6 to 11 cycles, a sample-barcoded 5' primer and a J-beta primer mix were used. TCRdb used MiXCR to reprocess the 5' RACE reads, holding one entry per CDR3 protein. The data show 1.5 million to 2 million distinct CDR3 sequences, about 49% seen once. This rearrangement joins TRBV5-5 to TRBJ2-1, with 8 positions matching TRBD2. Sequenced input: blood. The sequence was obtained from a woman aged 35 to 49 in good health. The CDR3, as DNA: TGTGCCAGCAGTTCGATCCAGGCGGGGGGCTACAATGAGCAGTTCTTC. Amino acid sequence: CASSSIQAGGYNEQFF. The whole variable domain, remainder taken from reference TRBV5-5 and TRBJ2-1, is DAGVTQSPTHLIKTRGQQVTLRCSPISGHKSVSWYQQVLGQGPQFIFQYYEKEERGRGNFPDRFSARQFPNYSSELNVNALLLGDSALYLCASSSIQAGGYNEQFFGPGTRLTVL.